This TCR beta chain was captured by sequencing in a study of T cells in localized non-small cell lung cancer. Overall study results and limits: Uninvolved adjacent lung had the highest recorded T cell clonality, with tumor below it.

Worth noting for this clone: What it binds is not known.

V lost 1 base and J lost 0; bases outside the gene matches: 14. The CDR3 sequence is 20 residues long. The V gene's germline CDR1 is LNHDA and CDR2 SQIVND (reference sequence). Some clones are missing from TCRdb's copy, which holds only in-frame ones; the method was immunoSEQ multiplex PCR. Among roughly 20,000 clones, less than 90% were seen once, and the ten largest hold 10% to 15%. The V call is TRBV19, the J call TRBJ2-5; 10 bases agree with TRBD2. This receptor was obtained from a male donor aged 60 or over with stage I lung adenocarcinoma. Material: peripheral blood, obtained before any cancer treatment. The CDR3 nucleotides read TGTGCCAGTAGTATAGGTGGAGCGGGGGGGAAAAAGTTCTACCAAGAGACCCAGTACTTC. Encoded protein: CASSIGGAGGKKFYQETQYF.